One TCR beta chain is described in this entry. The antigen this receptor binds is unknown. The input lacks base qualities; no much larger clone sits a single base away. TCRbeta CDR3 regions were amplified from genomic DNA by means of the immunoSEQ Assay, a bias-controlled multiplex PCR. In the original analysis: Nucleated cell counts per sample were estimated from amplification of reference gene primers within the assay. Sequence reads were collapsed and filtered to measure the absolute abundance of every unique TCRbeta CDR3 rearrangement. For each sample, productive Simpson clonality was calculated as the square root of Simpson's diversity index across productive rearrangements. Not all clones reach the TCRdb copy of this immuneACCESS table, which keeps in-frame sequences only. Checked studies attribute under half of the gap to unresolved V genes and leave the rest unexplained. V and J calls and clone size are copied from that table; D and trimming were computed from the DNA. The sample table holds 130,000 or so clones, of which approximately 90% were seen once. In total, the top ten clones hold 15% to 20% of the sample.

This sample stems from a study of blood T cell repertoires in COVID-19 (dated by TCRdb to about 2020). Some background on the complete study: The collaborator samples originated in the United States, Italy and Spain and spanned the acute and convalescent phases of COVID-19. The sample metadata nearly always contained a de-identified subject ID, COVID-19 status, age in years and sex. Where available, HLA class I and class II types were obtained from metadata supplied by the sample provider rather than from assay-based typing. Subjects who had been exposed to COVID-19, were actively infected with it, or had recovered from it provided the deeply sampled blood TCRbeta repertoires that made up the dataset. The material from the prospective study consisted of cDNA or gDNA derived from T cells, B-cell-depleted T cells, or PBMCs. The repertoires were made available in a free public database intended to serve as a resource for research on the immune response to SARS-CoV-2. The samples were drawn from the first 160 participants of the ongoing ImmuneRACE study and from more than 1,000 subjects provided by 6 global collaborators. The research as a whole found: Clinical and demographic metadata were provided uncurated, with the amount varying by source and participant.

Each collaborating institution followed its own protocols to collect whole blood in K2EDTA tubes. For TCRbeta analysis, collaborators shipped samples in one of three forms: frozen whole blood, isolated PBMCs, or DNA extracted from either of those sample types. Inclusive of the bounding cysteine and phenylalanine, the CDR3 is 16 residues long. Only CDR3 DNA remains: 48 bases, in frame from the first base. From the germline V gene (reference sequence), CDR1 is LNHDA and CDR2 is SQIVND. The germline ends are 18 bases apart after V is trimmed by 6 bases and J by 1 base. In this chain, TRBV19 is recombined with TRBJ2-5; the best D guess is TRBD1, with 5 bases matching. The origin of this receptor is a man in his fifties with active or convalescent COVID-19. Specimen: peripheral blood. The DNA reads as follows: TGTGCCAGTAGCACCCTGAGACAGAAAGGCCAAGAGACCCAGTACTTC. This gives the protein CASSTLRQKGQETQYF. Beyond the CDR3, the reference TRBV19 and TRBJ2-5 genes provide the residues; the full variable domain reads: DGGITQSPKYLFRKEGQNVTLSCEQNLNHDAMYWYRQDPGQGLRLIYYSQIVNDFQKGDIAEGYSVSREKKESFPLTVTSAQKNPTAFYLCASSTLRQKGQETQYFGPGTRLLVL.